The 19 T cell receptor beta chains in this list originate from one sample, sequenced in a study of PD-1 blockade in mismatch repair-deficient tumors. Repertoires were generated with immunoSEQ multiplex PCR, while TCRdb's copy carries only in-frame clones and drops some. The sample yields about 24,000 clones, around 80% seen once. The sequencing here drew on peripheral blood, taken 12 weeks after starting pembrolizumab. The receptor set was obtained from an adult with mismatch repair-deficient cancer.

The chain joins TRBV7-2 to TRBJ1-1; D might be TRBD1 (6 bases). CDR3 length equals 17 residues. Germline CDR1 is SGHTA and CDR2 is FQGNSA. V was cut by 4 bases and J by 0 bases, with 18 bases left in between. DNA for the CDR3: TGTGCCAGCAGCTACCCTGACAGGCCAGCCATGAACACTGAAGCTTTCTTT. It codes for CASSYPDRPAMNTEAFF.

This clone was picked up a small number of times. The CDR3 here is CASSLRLEQYF. The CDR3 nucleotides read TGTGCCAGCAGCCTGCGCCTGGAGCAGTACTTC. The rearrangement joins TRBV21-1 to TRBJ2-7; TRBD2, the D gene given by the table, was not confirmed from the DNA. TRBV21-1 corresponds to a pseudogene. There are 11 residues in the CDR3.

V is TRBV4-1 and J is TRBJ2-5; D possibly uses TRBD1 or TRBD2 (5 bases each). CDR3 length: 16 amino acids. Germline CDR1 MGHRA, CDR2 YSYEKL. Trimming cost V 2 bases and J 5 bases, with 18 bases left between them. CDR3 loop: CASSQSSGKKGETQYF. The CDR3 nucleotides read TGCGCCAGCAGCCAATCCTCCGGGAAAAAGGGGGAGACCCAGTACTTC.

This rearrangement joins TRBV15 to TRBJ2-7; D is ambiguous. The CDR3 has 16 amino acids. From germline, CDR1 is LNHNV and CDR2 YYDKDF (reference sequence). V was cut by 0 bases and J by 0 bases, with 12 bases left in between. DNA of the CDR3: TGTGCCACCAGCAGAGAGCTACAGACGGGCTCCTACGAGCAGTACTTC. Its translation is CATSRELQTGSYEQYF.

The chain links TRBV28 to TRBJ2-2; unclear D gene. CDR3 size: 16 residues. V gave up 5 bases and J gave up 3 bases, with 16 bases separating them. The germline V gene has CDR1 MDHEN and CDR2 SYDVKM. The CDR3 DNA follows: TGTGCCAGCAGTGGGCTCAGTGACGTAGACACCGGGGAGCTGTTTTTT. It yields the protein CASSGLSDVDTGELFF. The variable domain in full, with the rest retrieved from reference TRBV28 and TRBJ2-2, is DVKVTQSSRYLVKRTGEKVFLECVQDMDHENMFWYRQDPGLGLRLIYFSYDVKMKEKGDIPEGYSVSREKKERFSLILESASTNQTSMYLCASSGLSDVDTGELFFGEGSRLTVL.

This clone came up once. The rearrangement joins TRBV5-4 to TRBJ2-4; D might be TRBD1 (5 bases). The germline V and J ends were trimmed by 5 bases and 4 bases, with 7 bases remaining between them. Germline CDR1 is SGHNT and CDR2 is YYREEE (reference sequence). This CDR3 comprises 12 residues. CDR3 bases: TGTGCCAGCAGGGACACAAAAAACATTCAGTACTTC. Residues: CASRDTKNIQYF.

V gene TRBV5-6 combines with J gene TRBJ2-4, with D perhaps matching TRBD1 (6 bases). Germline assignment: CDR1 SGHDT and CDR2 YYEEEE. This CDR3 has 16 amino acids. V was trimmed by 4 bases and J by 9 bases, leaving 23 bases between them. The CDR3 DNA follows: TGTGCCAGCAGCAGCACAGGGTTAGTCTCTCGTAGCATTCAGTACTTC. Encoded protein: CASSSTGLVSRSIQYF.

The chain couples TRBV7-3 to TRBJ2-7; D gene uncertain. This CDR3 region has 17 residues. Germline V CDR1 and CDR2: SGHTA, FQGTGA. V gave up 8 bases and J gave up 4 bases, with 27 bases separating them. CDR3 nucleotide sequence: TGTGCCAGCCCTGGACCTAACCAGTTGGGTACGACTTACGAGCAGTACTTC. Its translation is CASPGPNQLGTTYEQYF.

The CDR3 spells CASSYKGDPSYEQYF. DNA of the CDR3: TGTGCCAGCAGTTACAAAGGGGATCCCTCCTACGAGCAGTACTTC. This rearrangement joins TRBV6-6 to TRBJ2-7; D perhaps matches TRBD1 (5 bases). The V and J ends lost 2 bases and 0 bases respectively, with 11 bases between them. This CDR3 region has 15 residues. In germline, CDR1 is MNHNY, CDR2 SVGAGI (reference sequence).

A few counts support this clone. The CDR3 region has the DNA TGTGCCAGCAGTGAAGTGGCGGGAGGGGCAGATACGCAGTATTTT. The encoded protein is CASSEVAGGADTQYF. The chain is built from TRBV6-1 and TRBJ2-3; TRBD2 aligns across 9 bases. J gave up 4 bases and V 1 base, and 3 bases lay outside the gene matches. Germline V lookup: CDR1 MNHNS, CDR2 SASEGT. This CDR3 region has 15 residues.

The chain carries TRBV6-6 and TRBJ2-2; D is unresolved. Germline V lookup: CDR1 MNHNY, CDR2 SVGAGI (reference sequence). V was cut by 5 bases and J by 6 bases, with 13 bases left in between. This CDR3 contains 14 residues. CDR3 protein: CASSKTRPAGELFF. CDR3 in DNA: TGTGCCAGCAGTAAAACACGCCCAGCCGGGGAGCTGTTTTTT.

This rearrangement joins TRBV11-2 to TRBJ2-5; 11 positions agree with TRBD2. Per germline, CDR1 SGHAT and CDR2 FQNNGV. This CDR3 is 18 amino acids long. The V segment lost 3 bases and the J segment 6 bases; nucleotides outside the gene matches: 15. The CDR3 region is CASSLRGTSGLREKTQYF. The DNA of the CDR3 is TGTGCCAGCAGCTTGAGGGGGACTAGCGGCCTTAGGGAAAAGACCCAGTACTTC.

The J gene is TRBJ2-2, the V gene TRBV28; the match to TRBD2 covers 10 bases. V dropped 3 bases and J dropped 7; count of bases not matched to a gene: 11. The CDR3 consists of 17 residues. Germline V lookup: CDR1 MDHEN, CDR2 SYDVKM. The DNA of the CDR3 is TGTGCCAGCAGTTTTCTCTCTAGCGGGAGTTCACACGGGGAGCTGTTTTTT. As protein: CASSFLSSGSSHGELFF. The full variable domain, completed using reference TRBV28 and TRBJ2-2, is DVKVTQSSRYLVKRTGEKVFLECVQDMDHENMFWYRQDPGLGLRLIYFSYDVKMKEKGDIPEGYSVSREKKERFSLILESASTNQTSMYLCASSFLSSGSSHGELFFGEGSRLTVL.

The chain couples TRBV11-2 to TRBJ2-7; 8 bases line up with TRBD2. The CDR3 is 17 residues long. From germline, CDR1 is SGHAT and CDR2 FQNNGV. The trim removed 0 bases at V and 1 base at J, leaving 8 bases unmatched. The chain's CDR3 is CASSLEGRGRLSYEQYF. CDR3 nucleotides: TGTGCCAGCAGCTTAGAGGGTCGCGGGAGGCTTTCCTACGAGCAGTACTTC.

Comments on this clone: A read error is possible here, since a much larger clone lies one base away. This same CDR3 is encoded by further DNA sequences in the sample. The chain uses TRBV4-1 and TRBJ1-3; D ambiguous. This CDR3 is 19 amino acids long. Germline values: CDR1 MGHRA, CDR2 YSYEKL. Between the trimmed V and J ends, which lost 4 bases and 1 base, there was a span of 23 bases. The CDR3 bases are TGCGCCAGCAGCCTATCGAGGGCAGGAACTATTCGTTCTGGAAACACCATATATTTT. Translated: CASSLSRAGTIRSGNTIYF.

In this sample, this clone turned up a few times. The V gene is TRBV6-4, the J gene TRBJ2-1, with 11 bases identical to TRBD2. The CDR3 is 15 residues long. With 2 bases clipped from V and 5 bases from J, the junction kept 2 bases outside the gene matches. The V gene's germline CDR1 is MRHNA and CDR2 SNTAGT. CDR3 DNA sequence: TGTGCCAGCAGTGACGGGACTAGCGGAGACAATGAGCAGTTCTTC. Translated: CASSDGTSGDNEQFF.

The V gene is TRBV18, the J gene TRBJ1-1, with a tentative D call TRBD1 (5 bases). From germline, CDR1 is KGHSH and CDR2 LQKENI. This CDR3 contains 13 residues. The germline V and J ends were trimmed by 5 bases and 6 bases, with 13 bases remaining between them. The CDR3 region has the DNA TGTGCCAGCTCAACACGGGGGGATCCTGAAGCTTTCTTT. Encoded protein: CASSTRGDPEAFF.

In nucleotides, the CDR3 is TGTGCCAGCAGCCCTGCTATTGTGGTTTCGGGAGGGCCAGACAATGAGCAGTTCTTC. This codes for CASSPAIVVSGGPDNEQFF. The J gene is TRBJ2-1, the V gene TRBV7-6, with 8 bases fitting TRBD2. V gave up 5 bases and J gave up 5 bases; unmatched junction bases: 20. CDR3 size: 19 residues. Germline V gene sequence: CDR1 SGHVS, CDR2 FNYEAQ.

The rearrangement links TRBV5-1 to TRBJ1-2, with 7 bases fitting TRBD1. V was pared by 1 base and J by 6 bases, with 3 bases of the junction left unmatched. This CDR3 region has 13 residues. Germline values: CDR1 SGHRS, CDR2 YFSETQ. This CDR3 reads CASSLTGDHGYTF. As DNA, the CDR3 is TGCGCCAGCAGCTTGACAGGGGATCATGGCTACACCTTC.